The clone carrying this T cell receptor (beta chain) was observed a few times. Its antigen is not identified. Trimming cost V 1 base and J 9 bases, with 8 bases left between them. Per the germline V gene, CDR1 is SGHTA and CDR2 is FQGNSA. This CDR3 has 12 amino acids. This sample is part of a study of naive and memory T cell subsets. Two oligonucleotides, mixed equimolar, formed the beta constant-region primer covering TRBC1 and TRBC2. Nested alpha and beta constant-region primers with the SP2 primer drove four PCR rounds on ligated cDNA. An oligonucleotide with the SP2 primer and a 12-nucleotide UMI was ligated to the cDNA 3' end. A single record per CDR3 protein comes from TCRdb applying MiXCR to the UMI-ligation and nested PCR reads. Among tens of thousands of distinct CDR3 sequences listed, over 9% were seen once. Study observations and caveats: Naive repertoires, especially CD8, held a few larger clonotypes, possibly memory cells re-expressing CD45RA.

The genes are TRBV7-2 and TRBJ2-3; D call uncertain. What was sequenced was naive CD4+ T cells from blood. The TCR sequence derives from a human donor in good health. The CDR3 is CASSLESQTQYF. CDR3 DNA sequence: TGTGCCAGCAGCTTAGAGTCTCAAACGCAGTATTTT.